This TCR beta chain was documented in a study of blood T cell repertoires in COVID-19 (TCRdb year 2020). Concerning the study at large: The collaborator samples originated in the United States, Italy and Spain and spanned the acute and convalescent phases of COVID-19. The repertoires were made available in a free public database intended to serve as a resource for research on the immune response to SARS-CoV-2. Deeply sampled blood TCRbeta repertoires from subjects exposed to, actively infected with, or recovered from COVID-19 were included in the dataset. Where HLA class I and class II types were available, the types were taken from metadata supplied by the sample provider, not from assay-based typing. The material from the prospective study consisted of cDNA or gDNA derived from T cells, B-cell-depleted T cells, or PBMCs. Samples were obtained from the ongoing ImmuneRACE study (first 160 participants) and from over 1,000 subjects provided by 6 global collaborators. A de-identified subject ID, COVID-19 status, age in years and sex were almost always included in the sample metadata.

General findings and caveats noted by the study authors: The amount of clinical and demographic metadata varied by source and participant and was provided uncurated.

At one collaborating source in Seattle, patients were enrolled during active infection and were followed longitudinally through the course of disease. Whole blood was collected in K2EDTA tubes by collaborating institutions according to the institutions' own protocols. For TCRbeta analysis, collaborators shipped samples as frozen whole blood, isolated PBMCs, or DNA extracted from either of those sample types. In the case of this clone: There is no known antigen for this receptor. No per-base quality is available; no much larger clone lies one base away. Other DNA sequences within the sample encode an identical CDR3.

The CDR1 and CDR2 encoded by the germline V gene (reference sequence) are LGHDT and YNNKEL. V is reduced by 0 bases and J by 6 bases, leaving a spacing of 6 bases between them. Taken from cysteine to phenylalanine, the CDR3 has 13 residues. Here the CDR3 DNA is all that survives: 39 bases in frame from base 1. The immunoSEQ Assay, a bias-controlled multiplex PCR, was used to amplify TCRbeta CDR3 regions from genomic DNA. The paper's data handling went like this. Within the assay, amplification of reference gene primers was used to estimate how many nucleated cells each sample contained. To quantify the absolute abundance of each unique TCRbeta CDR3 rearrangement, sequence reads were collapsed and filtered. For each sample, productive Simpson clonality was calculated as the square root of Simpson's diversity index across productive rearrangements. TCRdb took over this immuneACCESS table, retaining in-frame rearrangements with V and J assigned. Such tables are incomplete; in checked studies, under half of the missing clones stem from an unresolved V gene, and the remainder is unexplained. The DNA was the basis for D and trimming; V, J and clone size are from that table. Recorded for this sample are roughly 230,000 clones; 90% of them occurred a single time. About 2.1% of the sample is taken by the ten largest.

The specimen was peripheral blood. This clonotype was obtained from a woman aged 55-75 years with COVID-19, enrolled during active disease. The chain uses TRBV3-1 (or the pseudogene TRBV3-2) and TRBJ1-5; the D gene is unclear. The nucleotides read TGTGCCAGCAGCCAAGATTTGAGTCAGCCCCAGCATTTT. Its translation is CASSQDLSQPQHF.